One TCR beta chain is described in this entry. Its antigen is unknown. No per-base quality is available; no much larger clone lies one base away. Library creation used the immunoSEQ multiplex PCR assay. T cell repertoires were profiled with deep sequencing of rearranged TCR beta loci together with multiparametric flow cytometry. TCRdb holds this immuneACCESS table with in-frame rearrangements only. Some clones are missing; in checked studies, unresolved V genes explain under half, and the rest has no known cause. The sample table shows over 55,000 clones, and around 87% are seen once. The ten most abundant clones make up about a tenth of the sample. The sample originates from a study of lymphopenia after photon versus proton radiotherapy (dated by TCRdb to between 2018 and 2020). Background on the whole study: The immunological effects of photon versus proton radiation therapy were compared in patients with gastrointestinal tumors who developed high-grade lymphopenia. A cohort of around 18 patients with gastrointestinal tumors who received either photon or proton therapy and subsequently developed lymphopenia was included. The goal of the study was to characterize the differences between the two radiation modalities in how they affect the immune system. Broader findings and caveats from the paper: Among patients across the cohort who died, overall survival time showed an inverse correlation with a larger post-nadir drop in TCR diversity. Proton-treated patients stayed relatively stable during treatment, while photon-treated patients lost naive T cells and TCR diversity and gained effector/memory populations. The survival association was assessed only in patients who died, and better survival with proton therapy was presented by the authors as a possibility rather than a demonstrated result. After the lymphocyte count nadir, repertoires from photon-treated patients showed oligoclonal expansion, particularly of CD8+ Temra cells, and this expansion drove the decline in diversity.

The CDR3 has 17 amino acids, counting the end cysteine and phenylalanine. Of the read, only the CDR3 DNA is kept; its 51 bases are in frame from base 1. From a lookup of the germline V gene (reference sequence), CDR1 and CDR2 are LNHDA and SQIVND. Trimming accounts for 4 bases at V and 4 bases at J, while the number of junction bases matched to no gene is 10. The material was peripheral blood, obtained from a patient treated with proton-based radiotherapy. This receptor chain uses TRBV19 and TRBJ2-1, and TRBD2 matches 10 of the central bases. The TCR was taken from an elderly man with esophageal cancer. The sequence in DNA is TGTGCCAGTAGTAGGGATATACTAGCGGGGTTATACAATGAGCAGTTCTTC. Its protein is CASSRDILAGLYNEQFF.